This TCR beta chain was retrieved from a study of blood T cell repertoires in COVID-19 (dated by TCRdb to 2018 to 2020). Context from the whole study: Samples from collaborators originated in the United States, Italy and Spain and spanned both the acute and convalescent phases of COVID-19. The samples were drawn from two sources: the first 160 participants of the ongoing ImmuneRACE study, and over 950 subjects contributed by 6 global collaborators. Where HLA class I and class II types were available, the types were taken from metadata supplied by the sample provider, not from assay-based typing. The material from the prospective study consisted of cDNA or gDNA derived from T cells, B-cell-depleted T cells, or PBMCs. Deeply sampled blood TCRbeta repertoires from subjects exposed to, actively infected with, or recovered from COVID-19 were included in the dataset. The sample metadata nearly always contained a de-identified subject ID, COVID-19 status, age in years and sex. The repertoires were released in a freely available public database meant as a resource for research on the immune response to SARS-CoV-2.

Comment on this clone: The antigen it binds to is not known. The sample holds no much larger clone one base away, and base qualities are not on file.

The CDR3 starts with the cysteine, ends with the phenylalanine, and has 15 residues. The CDR3 DNA has 45 bases and is translated from base 1. CDR1 and CDR2 are drawn from the germline V gene: SGHDT, YYEEEE. V and J lose 1 base and 2 bases, and a span of 10 bases separates them. On the study overall, not on this receptor specifically: How much clinical and demographic metadata was included differed by source and by participant, and the metadata was provided uncurated.

One collaborating source in Seattle enrolled patients while the patients were actively infected and followed the patients over time throughout the course of disease. The collaborating institutions used their own protocols to collect whole blood in K2EDTA tubes. For TCRbeta analysis, collaborators shipped samples in one of three forms: frozen whole blood, isolated PBMCs, or DNA extracted from either of those sample types. TCRbeta CDR3 regions were amplified from genomic DNA using the immunoSEQ Assay, a bias-controlled multiplex PCR. From the authors' description of their analysis: The number of nucleated cells in each sample was estimated by amplification of reference gene primers within the assay. Sequence reads were collapsed and filtered to measure the absolute abundance of every unique TCRbeta CDR3 rearrangement. Productive Simpson clonality was computed per sample as the square root of Simpson's diversity index over productive rearrangements. TCRdb re-hosts the immuneACCESS table, in-frame sequences only. Its copies lack some clones; in the studies checked, an unresolved V gene accounts for under half of them, and the cause for the rest is not known. V and J calls plus clone size are reproduced from that table; the DNA served to infer D and trimming. The sample yields around 330,000 clones; about 91% were counted once. Jointly, the top ten make up approximately 1.6% of the sample.

Sequencing was performed on peripheral blood. The clonotype comes from a woman aged 25 to 45 with COVID-19, enrolled during active disease. The rearranged segments are TRBV5-6 and TRBJ1-5, with an unclear D gene assignment. In nucleotides, the sequence is TGTGCCAGCAGCTTGATGAGGATAGGCAATCAGCCCCAGCATTTT. Its protein reads: CASSLMRIGNQPQHF.